These T cell receptor beta chains were read from a single sample in a study of shared clonotypes between healthy human individuals. Some clones are missing from TCRdb's copy, which holds only in-frame ones; the method was immunoSEQ multiplex PCR. Found here are roughly 2,000,000 clones, 93% of them singletons; the top ten hold approximately 1.7%. The specimen was naive CD8+ T cells from PBMCs. The receptors shown here come from a man younger than 35 in good health. Some clones in this sample may be carry-over from other donors' samples. Both conserved end residues are part of each CDR3. The D gene is left open where the match is weak. Clone size, where shown, is once, few, many, or a class for clones that have expanded.

D	V	J	size	DNA	CDR3
.	TRBV4-1	TRBJ2-7	.	TGCGCCAGCAGCCAAGAGGAAGGGAGGTACGAGCAGTACTTC	CASSQEEGRYEQYF
.	TRBV9	TRBJ2-7	.	TGTGCCAGCAGCGGCGGAGGGGGGGAGGAGCAGTACTTC	CASSGGGGEEQYF
.	TRBV29-1	TRBJ2-7	.	TGCAGCGTGGCTACAGGAGCCCCCTACGAGCAGTACTTC	CSVATGAPYEQYF
TRBD1	TRBV28	TRBJ1-1	.	TGTGCCAGCAGTTTAAGAGGGGGCGGCACTGAAGCTTTCTTT	CASSLRGGGTEAFF
TRBD2	TRBV19	TRBJ2-1	.	TGTGCCAGTAGTACCAGACCCGGGACTAGTCATGAGCAGTTCTTC	CASSTRPGTSHEQFF
TRBD1	TRBV19	TRBJ1-1	.	TGTGCCAGTAGTATAGATGGGACAGTGAACACTGAAGCTTTCTTT	CASSIDGTVNTEAFF
.	TRBV29-1	TRBJ1-1	.	TGCAGCGTCACGACACGGGGGAACACTGAAGCTTTCTTT	CSVTTRGNTEAFF
.	TRBV5-1	TRBJ2-7	.	TGCGCCAGCAGCTTGGGGGGTGTCTACGAGCAGTACTTC	CASSLGGVYEQYF
TRBD1	TRBV6-5	TRBJ1-2	.	TGTGCCAGCAGTTACTGGGGACAGGGGGACTATGGCTACACCTTC	CASSYWGQGDYGYTF
.	TRBV28	TRBJ1-1	once	TGTGCCAGCAGTTTGCCCTCTAACACTGAAGCTTTCTTT	CASSLPSNTEAFF
TRBD2	TRBV28	TRBJ2-5	once	TGTGCCAGCAGCCAACTAGCGGGACGGCAAGAGACCCAGTACTTC	CASSQLAGRQETQYF
.	TRBV7-9	TRBJ2-7	.	TGTGCCAGCAGTTCCTTTAGGGGGGCCCCGGGAGGAGGATCCTACGAGCAGTACTTC	CASSSFRGAPGGGSYEQYF
.	TRBV30	TRBJ2-7	.	TGTGCCTGGCATGTCTCAGGGCCGGGGGAGCAGTACTTC	CAWHVSGPGEQYF
TRBD2	TRBV2	TRBJ2-4	.	TGTGCCAGCAGTGACGCAGGGTGGCGGGAGTTAGCCAAAAACATTCAGTACTTC	CASSDAGWRELAKNIQYF
.	TRBV28	TRBJ2-3	.	TGTGCCAGCAGGACAGAAGAAGTCACAGATACGCAGTATTTT	CASRTEEVTDTQYF
TRBD2	TRBV28	TRBJ2-3	.	TGTGCCAGCAGCCTTATATCGGGACTAGAGACAGATACGCAGTATTTT	CASSLISGLETDTQYF
.	TRBV5-1	TRBJ2-2	.	TGCGCCAGCAGTGGCGTCGGGACAACTACAAGGACCGGGGAGCTGTTTTTT	CASSGVGTTTRTGELFF
TRBD2	TRBV7-8	TRBJ2-1	.	TGTGCCAGCAGATTATCCCCCCCCAGCGGGAGCAACTATGAGCAGTTCTTC	CASRLSPPSGSNYEQFF
TRBD2	TRBV27	TRBJ2-7	.	TGTGCCAGCAGCCCATTCCGAGCGGGAGGTTACGAGCAGTACTTC	CASSPFRAGGYEQYF
.	TRBV7-4	TRBJ1-3	.	TGTGCCAGCAGCCAACCCGGGACAACAAGGCGACGGAACACCATATATTTT	CASSQPGTTRRRNTIYF
TRBD1	TRBV27	TRBJ1-2	.	TGTGCCAGCAGTTTAAGGGCTATGGGGGACAGGGTGGATGGCTACACCTTC	CASSLRAMGDRVDGYTF
.	TRBV4-3	TRBJ2-1	.	TGCGCCGGGTCGGACGAGCACAATGAGCAGTTCTTC	CAGSDEHNEQFF
.	TRBV28	TRBJ2-7	once	TGTGCCAGCAGTCCCCGGGGAGTCTACGAGCAGTACTTC	CASSPRGVYEQYF
.	TRBV9	TRBJ1-1	.	TGTGCCAGCAGCGGAGGGGACATAGGAAACACTGAAGCTTTCTTT	CASSGGDIGNTEAFF
.	TRBV11-2	TRBJ1-5	.	TGTGCCAGCAGCTTGTATGGCCACAATCAGCCCCAGCATTTT	CASSLYGHNQPQHF
.	TRBV28	TRBJ1-3	.	TGTGCCAGCAGTTTGTTCTCACGCGGAAACACCATATATTTT	CASSLFSRGNTIYF
.	TRBV4-1	TRBJ2-7	.	TGCGCCAGCAGCCAAGTTTTCACACCCGTCTACGAGCAGTACTTC	CASSQVFTPVYEQYF
.	TRBV4-1	TRBJ2-1	once	TGCGCCAGCAGCCCCGGGACGGTATCCTACAATGAGCAGTTCTTC	CASSPGTVSYNEQFF
TRBD2	TRBV9	TRBJ2-7	.	TGTGCCAGCAGCCCGGGACTAGCGGGAGGGCCTGGCGAGCAGTACTTC	CASSPGLAGGPGEQYF
TRBD2	TRBV27	TRBJ2-7	.	TGTGCCAGTAGGATAGCCCCCGGAGCGGGGATCTACGAGCAGTACTTC	CASRIAPGAGIYEQYF
TRBD1	TRBV27	TRBJ2-5	once	TGTGCCAGCAGTTCCCCAGGGGGCGGAGAGACCCAGTACTTC	CASSSPGGGETQYF
TRBD1	TRBV5-6	TRBJ1-3	.	TGTGCCAGCAGCTTGGGGACAGGCCCCATATATTTT	CASSLGTGPIYF
.	TRBV28	TRBJ1-1	.	TGTGCCAGCAGTCCCTCCCAGAAGCTGAACACTGAAGCTTTCTTT	CASSPSQKLNTEAFF
TRBD1	TRBV9	TRBJ1-1	.	TGTGCCAGCAGCATCGGGACAGCCACTGAAGCTTTCTTT	CASSIGTATEAFF
.	TRBV25-1	TRBJ2-5	.	TGTGCCAGCAGCCCTCTCGGGCAGGAAGAGACCCAGTACTTC	CASSPLGQEETQYF
TRBD2	TRBV7-3	TRBJ2-3	.	TGTGCCAGCAGTTGGGGGGGATCGAAGTCAGATACGCAGTATTTT	CASSWGGSKSDTQYF
TRBD1	TRBV7-3	TRBJ2-5	.	TGTGCCAGCAGCTCAGGACAGGGTTGGGGAGAGACCCAGTACTTC	CASSSGQGWGETQYF
.	TRBV21-1	TRBJ1-5	.	TGTGCCAGCAGCAACCTCTGCAGGGGGGAGGTCCGGCCCCAGCATTTT	CASSNLCRGEVRPQHF
.	TRBV9	TRBJ2-1	.	TGTGCCAGCAGCAACCGCGGCAGGGAGCATGAGCAGTTCTTC	CASSNRGREHEQFF
.	TRBV9	TRBJ1-1	.	TGTGCCAGCAGCGTAGGTGGAGAAACCACTGAAGCTTTCTTT	CASSVGGETTEAFF
TRBD2	TRBV9	TRBJ2-1	.	TGTGCCAGCAGCGTAGGGCTAGCGGCTACCTACAATGAGCAGTTCTTC	CASSVGLAATYNEQFF
.	TRBV2	TRBJ1-3	.	TGTGCCAGCTTCAGACCGGACGGAAACACCATATATTTT	CASFRPDGNTIYF
TRBD2	TRBV7-9	TRBJ2-7	.	TGTGCCAGCAGCTTAGAACTAGCGGGAGGGCCGGGTGGCTACGAGCAGTACTTC	CASSLELAGGPGGYEQYF
.	TRBV9	TRBJ1-2	.	TGTGCCAGCAGCGTAGGAGAAGGGTTCTATGGCTACACCTTC	CASSVGEGFYGYTF
.	TRBV4-1	TRBJ2-7	.	TGCGCCAGCAGCCAAGATAGTACAGGGCAGCGCGAGCAGTACTTC	CASSQDSTGQREQYF
.	TRBV20-1	TRBJ1-2	.	TGCAGTGCTAGAGAACCCTATGGCTACACCTTC	CSAREPYGYTF
TRBD1	TRBV2	TRBJ2-7	.	TGTGCCAGCAGAGTAACCCCCGGGACAGTCTACGAGCAGTACTTC	CASRVTPGTVYEQYF
.	TRBV27	TRBJ1-2	.	TGTGCCAGCAGCCTGTCATCAGGGATCTTTGTTGGCTACACCTTC	CASSLSSGIFVGYTF
.	TRBV7-9	TRBJ1-1	.	TGTGCCAGCAGCCTTGACCCCCTGAGGACTGAAGCTTTCTTT	CASSLDPLRTEAFF
.	TRBV5-1	TRBJ2-1	.	TGCGCCAGCAGCCCCGCCCCCCGGACCTTCTACAATGAGCAGTTCTTC	CASSPAPRTFYNEQFF